The 18 T cell receptor beta chains listed next were all sequenced from one sample in a study of identical twins. TCRdb reprocessed the 5' RACE reads via MiXCR and lists one record per CDR3 protein. The top ten hold approximately 0.29% of the sample, which has 1.5 million to 2 million distinct CDR3 sequences, around 29% seen once. Sequences were obtained from cord blood. These receptors were taken from a newborn girl in good health.

The V gene is TRBV20-1, the J gene TRBJ1-5; maybe TRBD1 (6 bases). Germline V gene lookup returns CDR1 DFQATT and CDR2 SNEGSKA (reference sequence). Trimming removed 8 bases at V and 0 bases at J, with 14 bases between. CDR3 size: 14 residues. The CDR3 here is CSLDTGFSNQPQHF. The CDR3 region has the DNA TGCAGTCTAGATACAGGGTTTAGCAATCAGCCCCAGCATTTT.

V and J are TRBV27 and TRBJ1-2; D call uncertain. Germline assignment: CDR1 MNHEY and CDR2 SMNVEV (reference sequence). V was clipped by 3 bases and J by 5 bases, with 19 bases between them. The length of the CDR3 is 16 residues. The CDR3 coding sequence is TGTGCCAGCAGTTTCTTGGGGAGCGGCGCAGAGTATGGCTACACCTTC. It yields the protein CASSFLGSGAEYGYTF.

The rearrangement joins TRBV4-1 to TRBJ2-1; 12 positions agree with TRBD2. Unmatched junction bases numbered 7, after V lost 4 bases and J lost 6 bases. Germline CDR1 is MGHRA and CDR2 is YSYEKL. This CDR3 has 16 residues. In DNA, the CDR3 is TGCGCCAGCAGCCTTCCTTGGACTAGCGGGACCAATGAGCAGTTCTTC. This sequence encodes CASSLPWTSGTNEQFF.

This rearrangement joins TRBV29-1 to TRBJ1-4, with TRBD1 identical over 8 bases. Looked up from germline, CDR1 is SQVTM and CDR2 is ANQGSEA. The J segment lost 8 bases and the V segment lost 6 bases, leaving 2 bases of the junction unmatched. This CDR3 is built from 11 residues. The CDR3 is CSVQGEEKLFF. In DNA, the CDR3 is TGCAGCGTACAGGGGGAAGAAAAACTGTTTTTT. Full variable domain (missing parts from reference TRBV29-1 and TRBJ1-4): SAVISQKPSRDICQRGTSLTIQCQVDSQVTMMFWYRQQPGQSLTLIATANQGSEATYESGFVIDKFPISRPNLTFSTLTVSNMSPEDSSIYLCSVQGEEKLFFGSGTQLSVL.

This clonotype turned up a few times. The chain recombines TRBV5-1 with TRBJ2-1; TRBD2 matches 7 bases. The V segment lost 4 bases and the J segment 0 bases; nucleotides outside the gene matches: 7. From germline, CDR1 is SGHRS and CDR2 YFSETQ. This CDR3 is built from 16 residues. The CDR3 region is CASSLWGGDSYNEQFF. The CDR3 nucleotides read TGCGCCAGCAGCCTTTGGGGGGGGGACTCCTACAATGAGCAGTTCTTC.

V is TRBV6-6 and J is TRBJ2-5, with a tentative D call TRBD2 (5 bases). CDR1 is MNHNY and CDR2 is SVGAGI in the germline V gene (reference sequence). V was shortened by 5 bases and J by 11 bases, with 15 bases between the two germline ends. CDR3 length: 12 amino acids. The CDR3 DNA sequence: TGTGCCAGCAGTGACCAGCGCGGGTCGCAGTACTTC. Translation: CASSDQRGSQYF.

This chain links TRBV5-8 with TRBJ1-2; perhaps TRBD1 as D (6 bases). The germline V gene has CDR1 SGHTS and CDR2 YDEGEE. The V end lost 10 bases, the J end lost 0 bases, and 25 bases lay between the germline ends. The CDR3 length is 17 residues. Written as DNA, the CDR3 is TGTGCCGGGGGCCGACTTGGCCTCACCATTACTAACTATGGCTACACCTTC. Encoded protein: CAGGRLGLTITNYGYTF. The full variable domain, in which reference TRBV5-8 and TRBJ1-2 provide the parts outside the CDR3, is EAGVTQSPTHLIKTRGQQATLRCSPISGHTSVYWYQQALGLGLQFLLWYDEGEERNRGNFPPRFSGRQFPNYSSELNVNALELEDSALYLCAGGRLGLTITNYGYTFGSGTRLTVV.

This clonotype came up a few times. The chain carries TRBV27 and TRBJ2-7; D is unclear. The CDR3 contains 14 residues. Trimming cost V 5 bases and J 5 bases, with 16 bases left between them. The V gene's germline CDR1 is MNHEY and CDR2 SMNVEV (reference sequence). The chain's CDR3 is CASSHESSYNEQYF. As DNA, the CDR3 is TGTGCCAGCAGTCATGAGAGCTCCTACAACGAGCAGTACTTC.

This clonotype has only a few counts. The chain joins TRBV27 to TRBJ1-5; TRBD1 agrees at 7 bases. The germline CDR1 and CDR2 sequences are MNHEY and SMNVEV (reference sequence). After removal of 0 bases from V and 1 base from J, the junction contained 6 bases not matched to a gene. This CDR3 is built from 17 residues. In nucleotides, the CDR3 is TGTGCCAGCAGTTTATCCCCCGGGACAGCGAGCAATCAGCCCCAGCATTTT. Amino acid sequence: CASSLSPGTASNQPQHF.

This chain uses TRBV24-1 with TRBJ2-4; D may be TRBD2 (5 bases). Germline V lookup: CDR1 KGHDR, CDR2 SFDVKD. The CDR3 totals 13 residues. Trimming stripped 1 base from V and 13 bases from J, with 13 bases between. The CDR3 here is CATSDFRGNEQYF. In nucleotides, the CDR3 is TGTGCCACCAGTGATTTCCGAGGGAATGAGCAGTACTTC.

This clonotype was detected only a few times. The genes are TRBV7-9 and TRBJ1-1; TRBD1 is a possible D gene (5 bases). The CDR3 extends over 12 amino acids. CDR1 and CDR2 from the germline V gene are SEHNR and FQNEAQ (reference sequence). The V gene lost 1 base and the J gene lost 10 bases, with 10 bases spanning the gap. The CDR3 DNA reads TGTGCCAGCAGCTTAGGGGGCATTCGAGCTTTCTTT. Protein sequence: CASSLGGIRAFF.

V usage is TRBV7-9 and J usage is TRBJ2-2; 13 bases align to TRBD2. The CDR3 consists of 18 residues. The V gene's germline CDR1 is SEHNR and CDR2 FQNEAQ (reference sequence). V dropped 5 bases and J dropped 0; count of bases not matched to a gene: 6. The CDR3 DNA reads as TGTGCCAGCAGCCTCACCGGGACTAGCGGGGCGAACACCGGGGAGCTGTTTTTT. It encodes CASSLTGTSGANTGELFF.

This clonotype was seen a handful of times. This chain uses TRBV2 with TRBJ1-2; D is ambiguous. The V gene lost 0 bases and the J gene lost 10 bases, with 15 bases spanning the gap. The length of the CDR3 is 14 residues. Per germline, CDR1 SNHLY and CDR2 FYNNEI. The CDR3 coding sequence is TGTGCCAGCAGTGAAGCGCTTCCTAGGGCGACCTACACCTTC. Translating it yields CASSEALPRATYTF. Combining the CDR3 with reference TRBV2 and TRBJ1-2 gives the whole variable domain EPEVTQTPSHQVTQMGQEVILRCVPISNHLYFYWYRQILGQKVEFLVSFYNNEISEKSEIFDDQFSVERPDGSNFTLKIRSTKLEDSAMYFCASSEALPRATYTFGSGTRLTVV.

The rearrangement joins TRBV20-1 to TRBJ1-4; D ambiguous. This CDR3 comprises 11 residues. Trimming took 6 bases from V and 8 from J, leaving 10 bases between them. Germline lookup yields CDR1 DFQATT and CDR2 SNEGSKA (reference sequence). The CDR3 DNA sequence: TGCAGTGCAACCCTACGGGAAAAACTGTTTTTT. As protein: CSATLREKLFF.

A few counts support this clonotype. The V and J genes are TRBV6-1 and TRBJ1-5; unclear D gene. Trimming removed 4 bases at V and 6 bases at J, with 13 bases between. Germline CDR1 and CDR2: MNHNS and SASEGT. This CDR3 is built from 14 residues. The chain's CDR3 is CASSGGRIGQPQHF. The CDR3 nucleotides read TGTGCCAGCAGTGGAGGGCGTATTGGTCAGCCCCAGCATTTT.

This clonotype was detected many times. V usage is TRBV5-1 and J usage is TRBJ2-5; D gene ambiguous. There are 14 residues in the CDR3. With 1 base removed from V and 1 base from J, the gap between germline ends came to 8 bases. Looked up from germline, CDR1 is SGHRS and CDR2 is YFSETQ. DNA of the CDR3: TGCGCCAGCAGCTTGTCTGGGATCCAAGAGACCCAGTACTTC. It encodes CASSLSGIQETQYF.

The chain combines TRBV27 with TRBJ2-4; 11 nucleotides match TRBD1. The CDR3 extends over 14 amino acids. V lost 8 bases to trimming and J lost 7 bases; unmatched junction nucleotides: 7. Per the germline V gene, CDR1 is MNHEY and CDR2 is SMNVEV (reference sequence). The CDR3 region has the DNA TGTGCCAGCGGAACCGGGACAGGGGGGAACATTCAGTACTTC. Protein: CASGTGTGGNIQYF.

The chain combines TRBV3-1 with TRBJ2-7, with a tentative D call TRBD2 (6 bases). The CDR3 runs 16 residues. Germline V gene data show CDR1 as LGHDT and CDR2 as YNNKEL (reference sequence). The germline V and J ends were trimmed by 0 bases and 7 bases, with 19 bases remaining between them. The CDR3 sequence: CASSQDYGLSFNEQYF. In DNA form, the CDR3 reads TGTGCCAGCAGCCAAGATTACGGACTATCCTTCAATGAGCAGTACTTC.